The TCR beta chain under discussion was sequenced for a study of PD-L1 blockade in urothelial cancer. Study background: Atezolizumab (1,200 mg intravenously every 3 weeks) began in 2014 for patients. Blood was subjected to analysis at 3 weeks (second dose) and 6 weeks following treatment start. Researchers found blood samples held a median of around 140,000 T cells.

The sample holds one count of this clone. Per the germline V gene, CDR1 is SNHLY and CDR2 is FYNNEI. The CDR3 length is 15 residues. Germline trimming cut 7 bases from V and 4 bases from J; bases unmatched to any gene: 7. Specified time point: peripheral blood 6 weeks after treatment start. Patients' cancers were locally advanced or metastatic urothelial carcinomas. Assay: immunoSEQ multiplex PCR; the TCRdb copy retains only in-frame clones and omits some. The sample includes tens of thousands of clones, under 95% seen only once; the top ten take approximately 7.9%. The chain has TRBV2 and TRBJ2-1; the match to TRBD1 covers 10 bases. This TCR was sampled from a man aged 70-80 years with urothelial cancer. This specimen was PBMCs, taken around atezolizumab (anti-PD-L1) treatment. CDR3 residues: CASMTGQGSYNEQFF. CDR3 in DNA: TGTGCCAGCATGACGGGACAGGGGAGTTACAATGAGCAGTTCTTC.